Listed below are T cell receptor beta chains from one sample, sequenced in a study of T cell responses to AZD1222 COVID-19 vaccine. TCRdb's table, derived via immunoSEQ multiplex PCR, lists solely in-frame clones and lacks some. This repertoire shows 150,000 to 200,000 clones, about nine tenths found once; its top ten account for 2% to 3%. The specimen was peripheral blood, collected on day 0 of AZD1222 vaccination. The receptors come from an adult in good health. Each CDR3 is given with its conserved first and last residue. D genes are given only for firm matches. Clone sizes are given selectively: once, few, many, or a class where the clone is expanded.

j_gene,d_gene,abundance,v_gene,CDR3aa,CDR3nt
TRBJ2-7,.,.,TRBV19,CASSIGRSYEQYF,TGTGCCAGTAGTATTGGTAGATCCTACGAGCAGTACTTC
TRBJ1-2,.,.,TRBV19,CASSSRQPSHYGYTF,TGTGCCAGTAGTTCTCGACAGCCGTCGCACTATGGCTACACCTTC
TRBJ1-2,.,once,TRBV30,CAWKDLMAYGYTF,TGTGCCTGGAAGGATTTGATGGCCTATGGCTACACCTTC
TRBJ1-1,.,.,TRBV11-3,CASSLDAGAEAFF,TGTGCCAGCAGCTTAGATGCGGGGGCAGAAGCTTTCTTT
TRBJ2-5,.,once,TRBV28,CASTKAQGLETQYF,TGTGCCAGCACCAAGGCCCAGGGCTTAGAGACCCAGTACTTC
TRBJ2-7,.,.,TRBV2,CASRGVRSGEQYF,TGTGCCAGCAGAGGGGTCCGTAGTGGGGAGCAGTACTTC
TRBJ2-7,.,.,TRBV19,CASTPSGGPTYEQYF,TGTGCCAGTACTCCCTCAGGCGGTCCTACCTACGAGCAGTACTTC
TRBJ2-7,.,few,TRBV28,CASSGQFQGSHEQYF,TGTGCCAGCAGTGGACAGTTCCAGGGTAGCCACGAGCAGTACTTC
TRBJ1-1,.,.,TRBV29-1,CSVASMNTEAFF,TGCAGCGTTGCCAGCATGAACACTGAAGCTTTCTTT
TRBJ2-5,.,.,TRBV10-3,CAISGIWGETQYF,TGTGCCATCAGTGGAATTTGGGGAGAGACCCAGTACTTC
TRBJ2-3,.,.,TRBV5-6,CASSPLRIDTQYF,TGTGCCAGCAGCCCGCTCCGAATAGATACGCAGTATTTT
TRBJ2-2,.,.,TRBV7-8,CASSLYGNTGELFF,TGTGCCAGCAGCTTATATGGAAATACCGGGGAGCTGTTTTTT
TRBJ1-1,TRBD1,few,TRBV9,CASSGPGTGKAFF,TGTGCCAGCAGCGGACCCGGGACAGGGAAAGCTTTCTTT
TRBJ1-1,.,.,TRBV18,CASSPRARGLNTEAFF,TGTGCCAGCTCCCCCCGGGCTCGGGGGTTGAACACTGAAGCTTTCTTT
TRBJ2-1,TRBD1,.,TRBV28,CASSGTGTPNEQFF,TGTGCCAGCAGTGGGACAGGGACGCCCAATGAGCAGTTCTTC
TRBJ1-3,TRBD1,.,TRBV2,CASSGQGANGNTIYF,TGTGCCAGCAGCGGACAGGGGGCGAATGGAAACACCATATATTTT
TRBJ1-1,.,once,TRBV4-1,CASSPAFGPNTEAFF,TGCGCCAGCAGCCCCGCTTTCGGACCAAACACTGAAGCTTTCTTT
TRBJ1-1,.,.,TRBV12-2,CASRSRVLNTEAFF,TGTGCAAGTCGCTCCAGGGTTTTGAACACTGAAGCTTTCTTT
TRBJ1-5,.,.,TRBV7-8,CASSLLAYQPQHF,TGTGCCAGCAGCTTACTCGCCTATCAGCCCCAGCATTTT
TRBJ1-5,.,.,TRBV6-2/TRBV6-3,CASSYQGPRNQPQHF,TGTGCCAGCAGTTACCAGGGGCCGCGGAATCAGCCCCAGCATTTT
TRBJ2-1,TRBD2,.,TRBV19,CASLGREGRNEQFF,TGTGCCAGTCTAGGACGGGAGGGCCGGAATGAGCAGTTCTTC
TRBJ1-3,.,.,TRBV4-1,CASSQKGLAAAGNTIYF,TGCGCCAGCAGCCAGAAGGGCTTGGCCGCAGCTGGAAACACCATATATTTT
TRBJ1-5,.,.,TRBV28,CASKSLYTNQPQHF,TGTGCCAGCAAATCGCTTTACACTAATCAGCCCCAGCATTTT
TRBJ1-5,.,once,TRBV29-1,CSVAQEFNQPQHF,TGCAGCGTTGCACAGGAGTTCAATCAGCCCCAGCATTTT
TRBJ2-1,.,.,TRBV2,CATRRINEQFF,TGTGCCACTCGAAGGATCAATGAGCAGTTCTTC
TRBJ2-3,TRBD1,.,TRBV5-5,CASSWGTVWSTDTQYF,TGTGCCAGCAGCTGGGGGACAGTGTGGAGCACAGATACGCAGTATTTT
TRBJ1-3,.,.,TRBV18,CASSGGAGNTIYF,TGTGCCAGCTCTGGAGGAGCTGGAAACACCATATATTTT
TRBJ2-1,TRBD2,.,TRBV19,CASSSGRVDEQFF,TGTGCCAGTAGCAGCGGGAGGGTAGATGAGCAGTTCTTC
TRBJ1-2,.,.,TRBV7-3,CASSSSGGDGYTF,TGTGCCAGCAGCTCCTCGGGAGGGGACGGCTACACCTTC
TRBJ2-1,TRBD2,.,TRBV11-2,CASSSRLAGLGNEQFF,TGTGCCAGCAGCTCCAGACTAGCGGGATTGGGTAATGAGCAGTTCTTC
TRBJ1-4,TRBD1,.,TRBV3-1/TRBV3-2,CASSQAGTGGKKLFF,TGTGCCAGCAGCCAAGCCGGGACAGGAGGGAAGAAACTGTTTTTT
TRBJ1-6,.,.,TRBV27,CASSLGNSPLHF,TGTGCCAGCAGTTTAGGTAATTCACCCCTCCACTTT
TRBJ1-2,.,.,TRBV21-1,CASSKVPVRRGGYTF,TGTGCCAGCAGCAAAGTCCCGGTGCGCCGGGGAGGCTACACCTTC
TRBJ1-1,TRBD1,.,TRBV11-2,CASSLQGAVTEAFF,TGTGCCAGCAGCCTACAGGGGGCGGTCACTGAAGCTTTCTTT
TRBJ1-2,.,.,TRBV6-2/TRBV6-3,CASSYLGGYTF,TGTGCCAGCAGTTATTTAGGGGGCTACACCTTC
TRBJ2-1,TRBD1,few,TRBV5-4,CASRLSGTGYNEQFF,TGTGCCAGCAGACTGTCCGGGACAGGTTACAATGAGCAGTTCTTC
TRBJ2-7,TRBD2,few,TRBV7-9,CASSPLRGAREQYF,TGTGCCAGCAGCCCCCTGCGGGGGGCGCGGGAGCAGTACTTC
TRBJ1-2,TRBD1,.,TRBV19,CASSPPGQGAVIYGYTF,TGTGCCAGTAGTCCTCCGGGACAGGGGGCAGTAATCTATGGCTACACCTTC
TRBJ2-7,.,.,TRBV4-1,CASSQGAESSYEQYF,TGCGCCAGCAGCCAAGGGGCCGAGAGCTCCTACGAGCAGTACTTC
TRBJ1-1,.,.,TRBV7-8,CASSFTTNTEAFF,TGTGCCAGCAGCTTTACTACGAACACTGAAGCTTTCTTT
TRBJ1-1,.,.,TRBV20-1,CSARQNTEAFF,TGCAGTGCCCGACAGAACACTGAAGCTTTCTTT
TRBJ2-2,.,.,TRBV3-1/TRBV3-2,CASRKAAGSNTGELFF,TGTGCCAGTCGCAAGGCGGCGGGGTCGAACACCGGGGAGCTGTTTTTT
TRBJ2-3,TRBD2,.,TRBV5-1,CPRRGGGLAFSGTDTQYF,TGCCCCCGCCGCGGGGGGGGCCTCGCTTTCAGTGGCACAGATACGCAGTATTTT
TRBJ2-2,.,.,TRBV27,CASSFRTGELFF,TGTGCCAGCAGTTTCAGGACCGGGGAGCTGTTTTTT
TRBJ1-1,.,few,TRBV30,CAWSVLGGGTEAFF,TGTGCCTGGAGTGTACTTGGTGGAGGTACTGAAGCTTTCTTT
TRBJ1-3,.,.,TRBV18,CASSQAGSGSGNTIYF,TGTGCCAGCTCACAGGCCGGGTCTGGCTCGGGAAACACCATATATTTT
TRBJ1-1,TRBD1,.,TRBV19,CAVRDRDTEAFF,TGTGCCGTCCGGGACAGGGACACTGAAGCTTTCTTT
TRBJ1-5,.,.,TRBV2,CASSDDNQPQHF,TGTGCCAGCAGTGACGACAATCAGCCCCAGCATTTT
TRBJ1-6,.,.,TRBV6-1,CASSELGQYNSPLHF,TGTGCCAGCAGTGAGCTAGGACAGTATAATTCACCCCTCCACTTT
TRBJ2-2,TRBD2,.,TRBV9,CASSDSGTSGRAHTGELFF,TGTGCCAGCAGCGATTCCGGGACTAGCGGGAGGGCCCACACCGGGGAGCTGTTTTTT
TRBJ1-1,TRBD1,.,TRBV28,CASSDRDRGRRTEAFF,TGTGCCAGCAGTGACCGGGACAGGGGGCGCCGGACTGAAGCTTTCTTT
TRBJ2-7,TRBD1,.,TRBV2,CASSKQGTVSYEQYF,TGTGCCAGCAGCAAGCAAGGGACAGTCTCCTACGAGCAGTACTTC
TRBJ2-7,TRBD1,few,TRBV6-1,CASSARRGQGAYEQYF,TGTGCCAGCAGTGCCCGAAGGGGACAGGGGGCATACGAGCAGTACTTC
TRBJ2-7,TRBD2,.,TRBV19,CASSISGSSYEQYF,TGTGCCAGTAGTATAAGCGGGAGCTCCTACGAGCAGTACTTC
TRBJ2-1,TRBD2,.,TRBV19,CASTTARTSGGRNEQFF,TGTGCCAGTACCACCGCCCGGACTAGCGGAGGCAGGAATGAGCAGTTCTTC
TRBJ2-3,TRBD2,.,TRBV10-1,CASSVDATSGRGDTQYF,TGCGCCAGCAGTGTTGACGCGACTAGCGGGAGGGGGGATACGCAGTATTTT
TRBJ2-5,TRBD1,.,TRBV19,CASSIADRASQETQYF,TGTGCCAGTAGTATAGCCGACAGGGCCTCTCAAGAGACCCAGTACTTC